Included here is one T cell receptor (beta chain) sequence, with context. Its antigen remains unidentified. V lost 7 bases to trimming and J lost 0 bases, with 14 bases between them. This CDR3 has 15 amino acids. The V gene's germline CDR1 is MDHEN and CDR2 SYDVKM. This record belongs to a study of PD-L1 blockade in urothelial cancer. About the research overall: Atezolizumab therapy began for patients at some point between 2013 and 2014, dosed at 1,200 mg intravenously every 3 weeks. About nine tenths of the roughly 29 patients comprised males who had bladder-origin urothelial cancer.

The study, taken as a whole, reports: Better progression-free and overall survival followed lower pretreatment blood clonality.

Into every PCR, synthetic TCR analog templates were spiked. Only in-frame clones appear in the TCRdb table, and some are missing; sequencing was by immunoSEQ multiplex PCR. The table has fewer than 55,000 clones, 82% seen once; the top ten hold less than 3.5%. The sequencing here drew on PBMCs, taken around atezolizumab (anti-PD-L1) treatment. The receptor was isolated from a man between 65 and 85 years old with urothelial cancer. The chain carries TRBV28 and TRBJ2-3; the D gene is possibly TRBD2 (6 bases). The chain's CDR3 is CASIRYGTSTDTQYF. The DNA of the CDR3 is TGTGCCAGCATACGATACGGGACTAGCACAGATACGCAGTATTTT.